This T cell receptor (beta chain) was found in a study of blood T cell repertoires in COVID-19. Study context: The United States, Italy and Spain provided the acute and convalescent COVID-19 samples. T cells, B-cell-depleted T cells, or PBMCs supplied cDNA or gDNA.

Original analysis: The assay estimated nucleated cells by amplifying reference gene primers. Sequencing used immunoSEQ multiplex PCR; TCRdb keeps in-frame clones, though not all of them. V, J and clone size were drawn from that table, and D and trimming were deduced from the DNA. The profile covers over 55,000 clones, with more than 85% appearing a single time and 2% to 2.5% taken by the ten largest. J gave up 4 bases and V 8 bases, and 7 bases lay outside the gene matches. Germline CDR1 is LNHDA and CDR2 is SQIVND (reference sequence). The CDR3 covers 14 residues. V and J are TRBV19 and TRBJ1-4; 7 nucleotides line up with TRBD1. The receptor comes from a man aged 60 to 69 with acute or convalescent COVID-19. Material for sequencing was peripheral blood. The CDR3 spells CASLRPGGNEKLFF. The CDR3 bases are TGTGCCAGTCTACGACCAGGGGGTAATGAAAAACTGTTTTTT.